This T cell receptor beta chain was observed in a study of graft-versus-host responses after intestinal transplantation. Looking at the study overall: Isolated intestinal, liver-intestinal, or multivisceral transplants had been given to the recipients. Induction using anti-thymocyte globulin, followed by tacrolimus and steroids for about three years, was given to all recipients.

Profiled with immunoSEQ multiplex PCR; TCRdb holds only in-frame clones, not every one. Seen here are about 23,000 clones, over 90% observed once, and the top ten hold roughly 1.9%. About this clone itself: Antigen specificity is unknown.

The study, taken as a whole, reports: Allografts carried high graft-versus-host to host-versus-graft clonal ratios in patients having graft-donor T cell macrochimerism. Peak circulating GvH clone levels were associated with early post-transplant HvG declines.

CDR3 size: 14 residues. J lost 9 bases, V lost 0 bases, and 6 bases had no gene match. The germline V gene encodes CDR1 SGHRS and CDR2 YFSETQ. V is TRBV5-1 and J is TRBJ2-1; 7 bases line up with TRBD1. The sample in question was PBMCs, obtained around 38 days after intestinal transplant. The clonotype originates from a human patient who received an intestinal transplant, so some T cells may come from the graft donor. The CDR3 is CASSLVQGSGEQFF. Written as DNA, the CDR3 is TGCGCCAGCAGCTTGGTACAGGGGTCCGGTGAGCAGTTCTTC.